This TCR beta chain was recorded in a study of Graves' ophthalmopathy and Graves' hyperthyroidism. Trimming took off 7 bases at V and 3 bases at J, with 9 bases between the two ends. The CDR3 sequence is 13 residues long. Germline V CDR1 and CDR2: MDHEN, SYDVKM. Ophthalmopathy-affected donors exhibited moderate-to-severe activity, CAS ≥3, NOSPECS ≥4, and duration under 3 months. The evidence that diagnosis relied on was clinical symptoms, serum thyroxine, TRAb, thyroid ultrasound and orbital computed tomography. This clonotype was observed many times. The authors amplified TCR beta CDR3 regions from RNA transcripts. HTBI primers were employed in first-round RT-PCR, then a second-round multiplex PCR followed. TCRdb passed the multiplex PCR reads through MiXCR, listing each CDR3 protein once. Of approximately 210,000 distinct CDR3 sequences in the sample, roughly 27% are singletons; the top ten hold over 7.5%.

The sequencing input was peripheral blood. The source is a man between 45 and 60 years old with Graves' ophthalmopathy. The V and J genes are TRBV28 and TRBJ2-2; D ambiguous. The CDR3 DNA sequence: TGTGCCAGCACCTCTAGGTACACCGGGGAGCTGTTTTTT. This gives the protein CASTSRYTGELFF.